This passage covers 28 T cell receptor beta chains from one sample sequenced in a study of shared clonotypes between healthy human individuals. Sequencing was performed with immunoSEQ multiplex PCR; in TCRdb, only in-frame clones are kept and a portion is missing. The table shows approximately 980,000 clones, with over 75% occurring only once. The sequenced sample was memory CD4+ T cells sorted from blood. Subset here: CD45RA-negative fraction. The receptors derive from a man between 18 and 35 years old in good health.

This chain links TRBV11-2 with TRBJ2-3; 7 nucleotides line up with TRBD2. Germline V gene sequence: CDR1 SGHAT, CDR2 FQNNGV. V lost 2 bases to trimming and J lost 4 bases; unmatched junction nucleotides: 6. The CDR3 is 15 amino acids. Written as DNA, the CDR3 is TGTGCCAGCAGCTTAAAAGAGGGGAGGGCAGATACGCAGTATTTT. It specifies CASSLKEGRADTQYF.

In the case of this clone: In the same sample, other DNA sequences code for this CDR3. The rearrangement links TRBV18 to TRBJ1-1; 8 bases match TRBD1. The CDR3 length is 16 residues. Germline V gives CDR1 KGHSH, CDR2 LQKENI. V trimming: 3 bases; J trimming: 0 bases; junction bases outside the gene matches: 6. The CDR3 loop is CASSPGDRGMNTEAFF. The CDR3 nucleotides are TGTGCCAGCTCACCGGGTGACAGGGGTATGAACACTGAAGCTTTCTTT. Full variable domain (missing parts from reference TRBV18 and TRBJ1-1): NAGVMQNPRHLVRRRGQEARLRCSPMKGHSHVYWYRQLPEEGLKFMVYLQKENIIDESGMPKERFSAEFPKEGPSILRIQQVVRGDSAAYFCASSPGDRGMNTEAFFGQGTRLTVV.

The CDR3 loop is CASSRHETGSYEQYF. CDR3 nucleotide sequence: TGTGCCAGCAGCCGACACGAGACAGGGTCCTACGAGCAGTACTTC. The chain employs TRBV6-1 and TRBJ2-7; TRBD1 agrees at 7 bases. Germline lookup yields CDR1 MNHNS and CDR2 SASEGT. With V trimmed by 6 bases and J by 1 base, 9 bases remained unmatched. The CDR3 has 15 residues.

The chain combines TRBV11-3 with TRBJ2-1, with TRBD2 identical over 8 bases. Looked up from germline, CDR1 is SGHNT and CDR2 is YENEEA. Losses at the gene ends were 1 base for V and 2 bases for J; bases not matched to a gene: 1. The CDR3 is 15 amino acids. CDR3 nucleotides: TGTGCCAGCAGCTTAGTGGGACTAGCCTACAATGAGCAGTTCTTC. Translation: CASSLVGLAYNEQFF.

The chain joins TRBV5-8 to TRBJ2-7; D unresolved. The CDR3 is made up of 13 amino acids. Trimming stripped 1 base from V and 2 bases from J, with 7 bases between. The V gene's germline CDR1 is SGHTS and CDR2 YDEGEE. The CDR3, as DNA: TGTGCCAGCAGCTTGAGAACAGCCTACGAGCAGTACTTC. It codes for CASSLRTAYEQYF.

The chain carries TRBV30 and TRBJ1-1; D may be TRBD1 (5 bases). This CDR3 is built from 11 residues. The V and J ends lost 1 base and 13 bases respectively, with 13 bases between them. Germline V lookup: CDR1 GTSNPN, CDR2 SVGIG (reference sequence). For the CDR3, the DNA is TGTGCCTGGAGTGAGGGCCAGGGCGTTTTCTTT. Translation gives CAWSEGQGVFF.

CDR3 in DNA: TGTGCCAGCAGTTCCCGGCGGGGGGACGGCTACACCTTC. It yields the protein CASSSRRGDGYTF. The chain joins TRBV6-5 to TRBJ1-2; possibly TRBD1 for D (5 bases). CDR1 is MNHEY, CDR2 SVGAGI, per germline. CDR3 length: 13 amino acids. The V end was cut by 4 bases, the J end by 8 bases, with 14 bases between.

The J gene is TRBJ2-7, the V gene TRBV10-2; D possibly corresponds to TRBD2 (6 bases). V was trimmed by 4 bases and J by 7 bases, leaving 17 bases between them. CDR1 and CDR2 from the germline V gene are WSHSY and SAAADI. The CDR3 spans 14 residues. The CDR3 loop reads CASSGSSGSTEQYF. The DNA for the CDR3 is TGCGCCAGCAGTGGATCATCCGGGAGTACGGAGCAGTACTTC.

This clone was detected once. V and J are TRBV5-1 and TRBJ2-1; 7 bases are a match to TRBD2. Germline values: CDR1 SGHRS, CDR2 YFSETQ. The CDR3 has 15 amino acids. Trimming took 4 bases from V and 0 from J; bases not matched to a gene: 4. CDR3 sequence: CASSERGSSYNEQFF. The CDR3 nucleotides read TGCGCCAGCAGCGAGCGGGGTAGCTCCTACAATGAGCAGTTCTTC.

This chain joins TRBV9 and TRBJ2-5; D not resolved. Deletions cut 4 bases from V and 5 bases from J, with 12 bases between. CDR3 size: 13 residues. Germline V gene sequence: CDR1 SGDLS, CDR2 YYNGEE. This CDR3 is CASSSVPRETQYF. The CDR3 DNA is TGTGCCAGCAGCTCAGTACCCCGGGAGACCCAGTACTTC.

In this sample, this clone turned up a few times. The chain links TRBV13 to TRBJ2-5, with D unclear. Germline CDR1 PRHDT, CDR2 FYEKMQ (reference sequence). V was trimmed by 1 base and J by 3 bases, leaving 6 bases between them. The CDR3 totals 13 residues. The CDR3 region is CASSLDRKETQYF. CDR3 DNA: TGTGCCAGCAGCTTAGACAGAAAAGAGACCCAGTACTTC.

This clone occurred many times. CDR3 DNA: TGTGCCAGCAGCTTAGAAAAGGGGATGGGCTACACCTTC. This sequence encodes CASSLEKGMGYTF. This chain joins TRBV11-2 and TRBJ1-2, with D possibly TRBD1 on 5 matching bases. V lost 0 bases and J lost 8, with 10 bases in between. Germline CDR1 SGHAT, CDR2 FQNNGV. The CDR3 loop spans 13 amino acids.

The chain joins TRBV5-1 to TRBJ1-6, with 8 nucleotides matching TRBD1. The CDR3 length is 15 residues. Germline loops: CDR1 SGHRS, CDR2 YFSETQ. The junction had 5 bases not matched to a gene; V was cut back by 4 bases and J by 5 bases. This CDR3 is CASSPDRANNSPLHF. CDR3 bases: TGCGCCAGCAGCCCGGACAGGGCCAATAATTCACCCCTCCACTTT.

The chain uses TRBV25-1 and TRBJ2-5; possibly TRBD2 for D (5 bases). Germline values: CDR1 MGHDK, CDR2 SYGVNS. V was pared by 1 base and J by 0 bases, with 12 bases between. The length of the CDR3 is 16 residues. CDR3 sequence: CASSESGIKYQETQYF. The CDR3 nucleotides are TGTGCCAGCAGTGAATCCGGGATAAAGTACCAAGAGACCCAGTACTTC.

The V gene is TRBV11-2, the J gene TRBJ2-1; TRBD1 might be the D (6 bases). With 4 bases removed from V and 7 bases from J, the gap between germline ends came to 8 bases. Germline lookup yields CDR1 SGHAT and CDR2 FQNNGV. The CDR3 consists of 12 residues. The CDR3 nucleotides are TGTGCCAGCAGCTCCCAGGGGAATGAGCAGTTCTTC. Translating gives CASSSQGNEQFF.

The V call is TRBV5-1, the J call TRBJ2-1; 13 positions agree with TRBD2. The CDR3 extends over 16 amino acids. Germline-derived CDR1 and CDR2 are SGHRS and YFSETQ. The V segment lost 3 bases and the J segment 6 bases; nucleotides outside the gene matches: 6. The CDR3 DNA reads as TGCGCCAGCAGCTCCGGGACTAGCGGGAAAGTCAATGAGCAGTTCTTC. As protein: CASSSGTSGKVNEQFF.

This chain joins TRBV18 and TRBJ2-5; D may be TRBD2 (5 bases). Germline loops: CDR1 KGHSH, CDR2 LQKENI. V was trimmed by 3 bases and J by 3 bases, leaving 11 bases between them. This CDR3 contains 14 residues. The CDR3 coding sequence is TGTGCCAGCTCACCGGACTTTACCGAAGAGACCCAGTACTTC. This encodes CASSPDFTEETQYF.

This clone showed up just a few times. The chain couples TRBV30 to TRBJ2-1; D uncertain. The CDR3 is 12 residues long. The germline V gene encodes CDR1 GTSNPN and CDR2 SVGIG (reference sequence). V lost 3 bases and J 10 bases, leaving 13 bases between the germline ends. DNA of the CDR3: TGTGCCTGGAGGTCGTTGACCCGGGAGCAGTTCTTC. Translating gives CAWRSLTREQFF.

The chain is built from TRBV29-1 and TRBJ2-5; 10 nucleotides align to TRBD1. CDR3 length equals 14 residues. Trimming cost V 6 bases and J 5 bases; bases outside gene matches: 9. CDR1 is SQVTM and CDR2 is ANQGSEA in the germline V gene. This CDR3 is CSVGTGAFEETQYF. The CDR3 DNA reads TGCAGCGTCGGGACAGGGGCGTTCGAGGAGACCCAGTACTTC.

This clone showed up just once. The CDR3 nucleotides read TGTGCCTGGATCCCCCGGGACTACCCATGGGGCGGGGAGCTGTTTTTT. Translation gives CAWIPRDYPWGGELFF. V is TRBV30 and J is TRBJ2-2, with 7 bases fitting TRBD2. The CDR3 spans 16 residues. V trimming: 4 bases; J trimming: 7 bases; junction bases outside the gene matches: 15. Germline CDR1 and CDR2: GTSNPN and SVGIG (reference sequence).

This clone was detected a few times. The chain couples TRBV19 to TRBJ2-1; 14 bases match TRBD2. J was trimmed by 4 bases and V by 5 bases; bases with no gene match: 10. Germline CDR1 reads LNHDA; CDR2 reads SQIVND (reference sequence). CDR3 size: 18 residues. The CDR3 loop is CASSGTSGGFSRYNEQFF. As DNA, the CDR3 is TGTGCCAGTAGTGGGACTAGCGGGGGCTTCTCGAGGTACAATGAGCAGTTCTTC. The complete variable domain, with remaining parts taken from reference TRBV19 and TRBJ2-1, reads DGGITQSPKYLFRKEGQNVTLSCEQNLNHDAMYWYRQDPGQGLRLIYYSQIVNDFQKGDIAEGYSVSREKKESFPLTVTSAQKNPTAFYLCASSGTSGGFSRYNEQFFGPGTRLTVL.

For the CDR3, the DNA is TGTGCCAGCAGCTTCTTCACCGGGAGACAAGAGACCCAGTACTTC. This sequence encodes CASSFFTGRQETQYF. The chain has TRBV5-4 and TRBJ2-5, with a tentative D call TRBD2 (6 bases). There are 15 residues in the CDR3. From germline, CDR1 is SGHNT and CDR2 YYREEE (reference sequence). With 2 bases removed from V and 2 bases from J, the gap between germline ends came to 13 bases. Complete variable domain (other parts from reference TRBV5-4 and TRBJ2-5): ETGVTQSPTHLIKTRGQQVTLRCSSQSGHNTVSWYQQALGQGPQFIFQYYREEENGRGNFPPRFSGLQFPNYSSELNVNALELDDSALYLCASSFFTGRQETQYFGPGTRLLVL.

CDR3 sequence reads: CASVRLAGGRNEQFF. In DNA form, the CDR3 reads TGTGCCAGCGTAAGACTAGCGGGAGGTCGCAATGAGCAGTTCTTC. The chain recombines TRBV6-5 with TRBJ2-1; 13 nucleotides line up with TRBD2. The J segment lost 6 bases and the V segment lost 8 bases, leaving 7 bases of the junction unmatched. The CDR3 consists of 15 residues. Germline V gene data show CDR1 as MNHEY and CDR2 as SVGAGI.

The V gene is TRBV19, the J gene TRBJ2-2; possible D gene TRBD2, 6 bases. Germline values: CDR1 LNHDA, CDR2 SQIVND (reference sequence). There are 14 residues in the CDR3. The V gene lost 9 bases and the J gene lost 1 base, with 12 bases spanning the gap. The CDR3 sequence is CASQGLQNTGELFF. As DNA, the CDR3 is TGTGCCAGCCAGGGACTTCAGAACACCGGGGAGCTGTTTTTT.

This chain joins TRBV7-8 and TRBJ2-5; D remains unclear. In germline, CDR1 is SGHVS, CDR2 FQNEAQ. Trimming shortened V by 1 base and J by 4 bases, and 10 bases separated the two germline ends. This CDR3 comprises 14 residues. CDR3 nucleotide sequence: TGTGCCAGCAGCTTAGAGGGTTGGGGAGAGACCCAGTACTTC. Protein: CASSLEGWGETQYF.

The CDR3 DNA follows: TGCGCCAGCAGTCAGGCTCAGGGCACCGGGGAGCTGTTTTTT. It is translated as CASSQAQGTGELFF. The chain couples TRBV5-1 to TRBJ2-2; a weak D match, TRBD1 (5 bases). CDR3 length equals 14 residues. V lost 5 bases and J 4 bases, leaving 12 bases between the germline ends. Germline V gene sequence: CDR1 SGHRS, CDR2 YFSETQ.

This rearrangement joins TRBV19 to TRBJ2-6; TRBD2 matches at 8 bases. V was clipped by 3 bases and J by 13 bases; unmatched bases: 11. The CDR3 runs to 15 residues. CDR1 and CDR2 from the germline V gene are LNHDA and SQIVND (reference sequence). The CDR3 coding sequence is TGTGCCAGTAGTATTAACTCCGGGAGGGGAGAGGTCCTGACTTTC. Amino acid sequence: CASSINSGRGEVLTF.

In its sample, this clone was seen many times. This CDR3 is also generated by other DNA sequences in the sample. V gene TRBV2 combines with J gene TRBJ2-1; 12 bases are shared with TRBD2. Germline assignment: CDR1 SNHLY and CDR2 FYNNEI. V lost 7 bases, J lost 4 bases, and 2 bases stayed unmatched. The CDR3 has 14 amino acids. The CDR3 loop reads CASKGTSGYNEQFF. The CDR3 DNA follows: TGTGCCAGCAAAGGGACTAGCGGGTACAATGAGCAGTTCTTC.